This TCR beta chain was observed in a study of CD8+ T cells in alopecia areata. Comment on this clone: Its target is not known.

Study conclusions and caveats: Within the top 100, expanded CD8+ clones significantly decreased with tofacitinib, as did scalp clonality.

From germline, CDR1 is SQVTM and CDR2 ANQGSEA. The CDR3 extends over 12 amino acids. Trimming left V 4 bases short and J 3 bases short, with 10 bases between. This sample's treatment: oral pan-JAK inhibitor, 5-10 mg twice daily. Following RNA extraction, reverse transcription yielded cDNA that acted as the sequencing template. Only in-frame clones appear in the TCRdb table, and some are missing; sequencing was by immunoSEQ multiplex PCR. The table records 250,000 to 300,000 clones, roughly 64% of them present only once. The source of this sequence is a human donor with alopecia areata. The chain couples TRBV29-1 to TRBJ2-7; D remains unclear. The sequencing used CD4+ T cells sorted from blood, collected at week 24, from a patient treated with tofacitinib. In nucleotides, the CDR3 is TGCAGCGTTGTAATCAGAGGCTACGAGCAGTACTTC. Encoded protein: CSVVIRGYEQYF.